The 26 T cell receptor beta chains listed next were all sequenced from one sample in a study of blood T cell repertoires in COVID-19. Data came from immunoSEQ multiplex PCR; TCRdb stores just in-frame clones and leaves some out. The sample carries 150,000 to 200,000 clones, around 80% recorded once. The specimen was peripheral blood. Receptor source: a woman in her 70s with COVID-19, enrolled during active disease.

The chain links TRBV5-6 to TRBJ1-1; 8 bases map to TRBD1. Germline lookup yields CDR1 SGHDT and CDR2 YYEEEE. This CDR3 has 15 amino acids. V shed 0 bases and J 4 bases; nucleotides not matched to a gene: 5. CDR3: CASSLERDRRTEAFF. CDR3 nucleotides: TGTGCCAGCAGCTTGGAGCGGGACAGGCGCACTGAAGCTTTCTTT.

The chain uses TRBV15 and TRBJ1-5; 10 bases line up with TRBD1. The germline gives CDR1 LNHNV, CDR2 YYDKDF (reference sequence). The CDR3 sequence is 14 residues long. The junction had 2 bases not matched to a gene; V was cut back by 3 bases and J by 6 bases. The CDR3 spells CATSRDRGSQPQHF. The CDR3 DNA reads TGTGCCACCAGCAGGGACAGGGGGAGTCAGCCCCAGCATTTT.

The rearrangement uses TRBV7-9 and TRBJ1-1; the D gene is possibly TRBD1 (5 bases). Germline V gene data show CDR1 as SEHNR and CDR2 as FQNEAQ (reference sequence). V lost 5 bases and J lost 5, with 15 bases in between. The CDR3 covers 14 residues. The CDR3 DNA sequence: TGTGCCAGCAGCGACCAGGGATGTAAGACTGAAGCTTTCTTT. The encoded protein is CASSDQGCKTEAFF. Complete variable domain (other parts from reference TRBV7-9 and TRBJ1-1): DTGVSQNPRHKITKRGQNVTFRCDPISEHNRLYWYRQTLGQGPEFLTYFQNEAQLEKSRLLSDRFSAERPKGSFSTLEIQRTEQGDSAMYLCASSDQGCKTEAFFGQGTRLTVV.

The chain recombines TRBV12-2 with TRBJ2-7; TRBD2 is the table's D call, not checked against the DNA. TRBV12-2 is labeled a pseudogene. CDR3 length: 17 amino acids. The CDR3 reads CASRLTTSGADPNEQYV. DNA of the CDR3: TGTGCAAGTCGCTTAACTACTAGCGGGGCGGACCCTAACGAGCAGTACGTC.

The chain uses TRBV5-1 and TRBJ2-7; unclear D gene. Trimming stripped 0 bases from V and 6 bases from J, with 10 bases between. The CDR3 has 13 residues. Per germline, CDR1 SGHRS and CDR2 YFSETQ. In DNA form, the CDR3 reads TGCGCCAGCAGCTTGGGGTTCACGGGCGAGCAGTACTTC. It specifies CASSLGFTGEQYF.

CDR3 bases: TGTGCCAGCAGTTTAGCCGGGAGGGAGACCCAGTACTTC. The encoded protein is CASSLAGRETQYF. The J gene is TRBJ2-5, the V gene TRBV12-3 or TRBV12-4; 7 bases are shared with TRBD2. V lost 0 bases, J lost 5 bases, and 0 bases stayed unmatched. There are 13 residues in the CDR3.

V gene TRBV30 combines with J gene TRBJ2-1; 10 bases map to TRBD2. From germline, CDR1 is GTSNPN and CDR2 SVGIG (reference sequence). The V segment lost 2 bases and the J segment 7 bases; nucleotides outside the gene matches: 5. This CDR3 is built from 14 residues. The CDR3 here is CAWSSGGGHNEQFF. CDR3 bases: TGTGCCTGGAGTAGCGGGGGGGGTCATAATGAGCAGTTCTTC.

The chain combines TRBV19 with TRBJ1-2, with D unclear. Trimming left V 5 bases short and J 7 bases short, with 11 bases between. Germline V lookup: CDR1 LNHDA, CDR2 SQIVND (reference sequence). The CDR3 sequence is 12 residues long. The CDR3 DNA reads as TGTGCCAGTAGTTTCCGGACTCTTGGCTACACCTTC. This encodes CASSFRTLGYTF.

The gene calls are TRBV28 and TRBJ1-2; a weak D match, TRBD1 (6 bases). V dropped 6 bases and J dropped 1 base, with 9 bases sitting between them. This CDR3 is built from 13 residues. Per germline, CDR1 MDHEN and CDR2 SYDVKM. The DNA for the CDR3 is TGTGCCAGCAGGCTGGACAGTAACTATGGCTACACCTTC. It yields the protein CASRLDSNYGYTF.

This clone was detected only a few times. The J gene is TRBJ2-1, the V gene TRBV11-2, with TRBD2 matching over 12 bases. Per the germline V gene, CDR1 is SGHAT and CDR2 is FQNNGV. J was trimmed by 1 base and V by 2 bases; bases with no gene match: 6. The CDR3 contains 18 residues. CDR3 region: CASSLRALAGGSYNEQFF. The CDR3 nucleotides are TGTGCCAGCAGCTTACGGGCGCTAGCGGGAGGGTCCTACAATGAGCAGTTCTTC.

The chain recombines TRBV19 with TRBJ2-1; D perhaps matches TRBD2 (5 bases). CDR1 is LNHDA, CDR2 SQIVND, per germline (reference sequence). Between the trimmed V and J ends, which lost 4 bases and 4 bases, there was a span of 17 bases. The length of the CDR3 is 16 residues. The CDR3 nucleotides read TGTGCCAGTAGTAATGGTCGGGGAATGGGTTACAATGAGCAGTTCTTC. Amino acids: CASSNGRGMGYNEQFF.

This chain connects TRBV19 to TRBJ1-1; D is uncertain. This CDR3 comprises 12 residues. Germline CDR1 and CDR2: LNHDA and SQIVND (reference sequence). Trimming pared 5 bases from V and 8 bases from J, leaving 12 bases between. The CDR3 is CASSLGDLEAFF. CDR3 in DNA: TGTGCCAGTAGTTTGGGAGACCTGGAAGCTTTCTTT.

This clone was counted once. Written as DNA, the CDR3 is TGTGCCAGCTCACCGACCATACTAGGTGGCTCTGGAAACACCATATATTTT. This sequence encodes CASSPTILGGSGNTIYF. V and J are TRBV18 and TRBJ1-3; D is ambiguous. The germline V gene encodes CDR1 KGHSH and CDR2 LQKENI. With 3 bases removed from V and 0 bases from J, the gap between germline ends came to 15 bases. There are 17 residues in the CDR3.

The chain links TRBV6-5 to TRBJ2-7; 10 bases fit TRBD2. After removal of 6 bases from V and 2 bases from J, the junction contained 4 bases not matched to a gene. The CDR3 is made up of 14 amino acids. CDR1 and CDR2 (germline): MNHEY, SVGAGI. The CDR3 DNA is TGTGCCAGCAGGCGACTAGCGGGCACCTACGAGCAGTACTTC. Translated, it gives CASRRLAGTYEQYF.

V is TRBV28 and J is TRBJ2-3; 10 nucleotides match TRBD1. The trim removed 3 bases at V and 4 bases at J, leaving 10 bases unmatched. The CDR3 contains 17 residues. Germline V CDR1 and CDR2: MDHEN, SYDVKM. CDR3 region: CASSFGSGQGISDTQYF. As DNA, the CDR3 is TGTGCCAGCAGTTTTGGATCGGGACAGGGGATCTCAGATACGCAGTATTTT.

The chain combines TRBV30 with TRBJ1-5; tentative D call: TRBD1 (5 bases). Germline assignment: CDR1 GTSNPN and CDR2 SVGIG (reference sequence). There are 14 residues in the CDR3. V lost 1 base to trimming and J lost 2 bases, with 9 bases between them. This CDR3 is CAWSEGARNQPQHF. CDR3 DNA: TGTGCCTGGAGTGAAGGGGCCCGCAATCAGCCCCAGCATTTT.

The chain carries TRBV6-1 and TRBJ1-5; TRBD1 agrees at 8 bases. The germline gives CDR1 MNHNS, CDR2 SASEGT. The CDR3 extends over 16 amino acids. Losses at the gene ends were 4 bases for V and 6 bases for J; bases not matched to a gene: 11. This CDR3 is CASSGLDRVGGQPQHF. The CDR3 nucleotides are TGTGCCAGCAGTGGGTTGGACAGGGTTGGCGGTCAGCCCCAGCATTTT.

This chain uses TRBV7-8 with TRBJ1-1; 7 bases fit TRBD1. The V gene end was trimmed by 3 bases and the J gene end by 6 bases; junction bases not matched to a gene: 7. Germline V lookup: CDR1 SGHVS, CDR2 FQNEAQ. This CDR3 contains 14 residues. DNA for the CDR3: TGTGCCAGCAGCTTTAGACAGGGTCGTGCTGAAGCTTTCTTT. Translated, it gives CASSFRQGRAEAFF.

This chain uses TRBV12-3 or TRBV12-4 with TRBJ1-1, with unresolved D. V lost 3 bases to trimming and J lost 4 bases, with 9 bases between them. CDR3 length: 13 residues. The chain's CDR3 is CASSFSGVTEAFF. CDR3 sequence (DNA): TGTGCCAGCAGTTTTTCCGGGGTCACTGAAGCTTTCTTT.

V gene TRBV18 combines with J gene TRBJ1-1, with TRBD1 matching over 8 bases. CDR1 KGHSH and CDR2 LQKENI come from the germline V gene. V was pared by 3 bases and J by 2 bases, with 8 bases of the junction left unmatched. The CDR3 contains 16 residues. CDR3 protein: CASSPGQDWGNTEAFF. Written as DNA, the CDR3 is TGTGCCAGCTCACCGGGACAGGACTGGGGAAACACTGAAGCTTTCTTT.

J is TRBJ2-1 and V is TRBV5-6, with 10 bases fitting TRBD1. Germline CDR1 reads SGHDT; CDR2 reads YYEEEE. The CDR3 has 13 amino acids. V gave up 4 bases and J gave up 7 bases; unmatched junction bases: 2. The DNA for the CDR3 is TGTGCCAGCAGCCCGGACAGGGGGAATGAGCAGTTCTTC. Protein: CASSPDRGNEQFF. Variable domain in full (rest from reference TRBV5-6 and TRBJ2-1): DAGVTQSPTHLIKTRGQQVTLRCSPKSGHDTVSWYQQALGQGPQFIFQYYEEEERQRGNFPDRFSGHQFPNYSSELNVNALLLGDSALYLCASSPDRGNEQFFGPGTRLTVL.

The chain joins TRBV28 to TRBJ2-1; D gene uncertain. V was pared by 3 bases and J by 3 bases, with 6 bases between. The CDR3 covers 13 residues. Germline V CDR1 and CDR2: MDHEN, SYDVKM. The CDR3 sequence: CASSFTVYNEQFF. The CDR3 DNA is TGTGCCAGCAGTTTTACTGTCTACAATGAGCAGTTCTTC. Using reference TRBV28 and TRBJ2-1 for the parts outside the CDR3, the full variable domain is DVKVTQSSRYLVKRTGEKVFLECVQDMDHENMFWYRQDPGLGLRLIYFSYDVKMKEKGDIPEGYSVSREKKERFSLILESASTNQTSMYLCASSFTVYNEQFFGPGTRLTVL.

This rearrangement joins TRBV12-3 or TRBV12-4 to TRBJ2-1; 7 bases line up with TRBD2. The trim removed 3 bases at V and 7 bases at J, leaving 3 bases unmatched. CDR3 size: 13 residues. In DNA, the CDR3 is TGTGCCAGCAGTTTGGTCGGGGGGAATGAGCAGTTCTTC. It codes for CASSLVGGNEQFF.

The chain couples TRBV7-2 to TRBJ1-1, with a possible D match to TRBD1 (5 bases). CDR1 is SGHTA, CDR2 FQGNSA, per germline. Trimming removed 5 bases from V and 0 bases from J, with 10 bases in between. The CDR3 length is 14 residues. The CDR3 here is CASSGGLLNTEAFF. The CDR3 coding sequence is TGTGCCAGCAGCGGGGGACTTCTGAACACTGAAGCTTTCTTT. The whole variable domain, remainder taken from reference TRBV7-2 and TRBJ1-1, is GAGVSQSPSNKVTEKGKDVELRCDPISGHTALYWYRQSLGQGLEFLIYFQGNSAPDKSGLPSDRFSAERTGGSVSTLTIQRTQQEDSAVYLCASSGGLLNTEAFFGQGTRLTVV.

The chain employs TRBV5-6 and TRBJ2-1, with 11 bases identical to TRBD2. With V trimmed by 2 bases and J by 6 bases, 10 bases remained unmatched. The CDR3 covers 17 residues. Germline CDR1 is SGHDT and CDR2 is YYEEEE. The CDR3 DNA follows: TGTGCCAGCAGCTTCAAGCAGCTAGCGGGAGGTAGCAATGAGCAGTTCTTC. Translated, it gives CASSFKQLAGGSNEQFF.

V is TRBV6-5 and J is TRBJ1-2; 8 positions agree with TRBD1. Trimming cost V 5 bases and J 2 bases; bases outside gene matches: 4. CDR3 length equals 14 residues. Germline CDR1 is MNHEY and CDR2 is SVGAGI. In DNA, the CDR3 is TGTGCCAGCAGTCCCGACAGGGGCAACTATGGCTACACCTTC. It is translated as CASSPDRGNYGYTF.